This record concerns one T cell receptor beta chain sequence. Its antigen is undetermined. The sample belongs to a study of T cell repertoires in cytomegalovirus infection. On the study more broadly: TCR beta signatures that were public indicated CMV infection and matching HLA type.

TCRdb independently ran MiXCR on the reads; one entry per CDR3 protein. This table holds 90,000 to 120,000 distinct CDR3 sequences, roughly 41% found once. CDR3 length: 14 amino acids. Germline values: CDR1 SGDLS, CDR2 YYNGEE. V lost 3 bases and J lost 3, with 12 bases in between. This material consisted of CD8+ T cells from cultured PBMCs, taken from culture after CMV antigen stimulation. This chain joins TRBV9 and TRBJ2-5, with D possibly matching TRBD2 (6 bases). The TCR sequence derives from a human donor in good health (CMV status not recorded). Some clones in this sample may be carry-over from other donors' samples. The CDR3 sequence is CASSGRVGKETQYF. CDR3 DNA: TGTGCCAGCAGCGGGAGGGTAGGGAAAGAGACCCAGTACTTC.